These 13 T cell receptor beta chains share one sample of origin, sequenced in a study of T cell repertoires in cytomegalovirus infection. TCRdb reprocessed the reads via MiXCR and lists one record per CDR3 protein. This sample has about 210,000 distinct CDR3 sequences, with around 6.4% found just once. The material sequenced was PBMCs. These receptors originate from a human donor in good health (CMV status not recorded). Some clones in this sample may be carry-over from other donors' samples.

This clonotype was picked up many times. The chain employs TRBV5-6 and TRBJ2-7; no reliable D call. V lost 0 bases to trimming and J lost 2 bases, with 9 bases between them. CDR3 length: 14 residues. From germline, CDR1 is SGHDT and CDR2 YYEEEE. CDR3 region: CASSLGPAAYEQYF. The CDR3 DNA is TGTGCCAGCAGCTTGGGTCCTGCCGCCTACGAGCAGTACTTC.

This clonotype was detected many times. This chain uses TRBV18 with TRBJ1-1; no clear D. Trimming shortened V by 6 bases and J by 4 bases, and 12 bases separated the two germline ends. CDR3 length: 13 residues. Germline loops: CDR1 KGHSH, CDR2 LQKENI. CDR3 DNA: TGTGCCAGCTCTGACAAAGGGCCCACTGAAGCTTTCTTT. Translating gives CASSDKGPTEAFF.

Ten or more counts support this clonotype. This sequence joins TRBV29-1 and TRBJ1-1; D might be TRBD1 (6 bases). Trimming took off 6 bases at V and 4 bases at J, with 15 bases between the two ends. The CDR3 loop spans 13 amino acids. In germline, CDR1 is SQVTM, CDR2 ANQGSEA. The CDR3 region has the DNA TGCAGCGTAACCAGGGGAATACGCACTGAAGCTTTCTTT. As protein: CSVTRGIRTEAFF.

The chain uses TRBV28 and TRBJ2-2; 8 nucleotides match TRBD1. In germline, CDR1 is MDHEN, CDR2 SYDVKM. There are 16 residues in the CDR3. V lost 4 bases, J lost 5 bases, and 9 bases stayed unmatched. The CDR3 DNA reads TGTGCCAGCAGTTCCCTTAACAGGGGGTCGACCGGGGAGCTGTTTTTT. Translating gives CASSSLNRGSTGELFF.

The rearrangement links TRBV4-2 to TRBJ1-2; possibly TRBD1 for D (5 bases). The length of the CDR3 is 14 residues. V gave up 3 bases and J gave up 13 bases, with 21 bases separating them. Germline CDR1 LGHNA, CDR2 YNFKEQ. The CDR3 bases are TGTGCCAGCAGCCAGGCCACCGGGGGGGACTCCTGCACCTTC. Its translation: CASSQATGGDSCTF.

This clonotype was seen ten or more times. The CDR3 protein is CASSLAPHYDEQFF. The CDR3 DNA reads TGTGCCAGCAGCTTAGCGCCCCATTACGATGAGCAGTTCTTC. The chain employs TRBV7-2 and TRBJ2-1; D gene ambiguous. Trimming stripped 0 bases from V and 8 bases from J, with 11 bases between. Germline V gene lookup returns CDR1 SGHTA and CDR2 FQGNSA. This CDR3 region has 14 residues. The entire variable domain, with the rest obtained from reference TRBV7-2 and TRBJ2-1, is as follows: GAGVSQSPSNKVTEKGKDVELRCDPISGHTALYWYRQSLGQGLEFLIYFQGNSAPDKSGLPSDRFSAERTGGSVSTLTIQRTQQEDSAVYLCASSLAPHYDEQFFGPGTRLTVL.

As for this clonotype: A much larger clone is a single base away; this may be a read error. The chain recombines TRBV10-3 with TRBJ2-3, with D perhaps assigned TRBD1 or TRBD2 (5 bases each). CDR3 length equals 13 residues. CDR1 is ENHRY, CDR2 SYGVKD, per germline. CDR3 loop: CAISGDELDTRYF. The DNA for the CDR3 is TGTGCCATCTCCGGGGACGAGCTAGATACGCGGTATTTT.

At least ten counts were recorded for this clonotype. The chain joins TRBV7-8 to TRBJ2-2, with D maybe TRBD2 (6 bases). Germline V lookup: CDR1 SGHVS, CDR2 FQNEAQ. The CDR3 totals 17 residues. Trimming removed 0 bases from V and 1 base from J, with 12 bases in between. Here the CDR3 reads CASSLAPPGLNTGELFF. CDR3 sequence (DNA): TGTGCCAGCAGCTTAGCCCCCCCGGGACTGAACACCGGGGAGCTGTTTTTT.

This clonotype was counted at least ten times. This chain links TRBV4-3 with TRBJ1-1, with D perhaps matching TRBD1 (5 bases). Germline CDR1 reads LGHNA; CDR2 reads YSLEER. V lost 0 bases and J 5 bases, leaving 16 bases between the germline ends. The CDR3 runs to 16 residues. CDR3 sequence (DNA): TGCGCCAGCAGCCAAGATCATCTAGGAGACAGTACTGAAGCTTTCTTT. It translates to CASSQDHLGDSTEAFF.

The DNA for the CDR3 is TGTGCCAGCAGCACCGGGAGGGGGTCGCCACCCCTCCACTTT. Translation gives CASSTGRGSPPLHF. The chain combines TRBV11-2 with TRBJ1-6; maybe TRBD1 (6 bases). The CDR3 consists of 14 residues. Germline V CDR1 and CDR2: SGHAT, FQNNGV. V was cut by 5 bases and J by 11 bases, with 16 bases left in between. The full variable domain, completed using reference TRBV11-2 and TRBJ1-6, is EAGVAQSPRYKIIEKRQSVAFWCNPISGHATLYWYQQILGQGPKLLIQFQNNGVVDDSQLPKDRFSAERLKGVDSTLKIQPAKLEDSAVYLCASSTGRGSPPLHFGNGTRLTVT.

This clonotype was detected ten times or more. This chain joins TRBV29-1 and TRBJ1-2; possible D gene TRBD1, 6 bases. V lost 8 bases to trimming and J lost 6 bases, with 13 bases between them. The CDR3 spans 11 residues. Germline V gene sequence: CDR1 SQVTM, CDR2 ANQGSEA. Here the CDR3 reads CSSEGGDGYTF. The CDR3 nucleotides are TGCAGCTCGGAGGGGGGGGATGGCTACACCTTC.

This clonotype was picked up many times. V is TRBV12-3 or TRBV12-4 and J is TRBJ1-2; no clear D. V lost 2 bases, J lost 6 bases, and 10 bases lay in between. The CDR3 is made up of 13 amino acids. For the CDR3, the DNA is TGTGCCAGCAGTTTAACCCTTGGGGATGGCTACACCTTC. Translation gives CASSLTLGDGYTF.

The sample holds many counts of this clonotype. The chain joins TRBV5-1 to TRBJ1-2, with TRBD1 matching 7 bases. This CDR3 contains 16 residues. The ends lost 3 bases at V and 5 bases at J; junction bases unmatched: 13. From germline, CDR1 is SGHRS and CDR2 YFSETQ. The CDR3 region has the DNA TGCGCCAGCAGCTATGAATCTACGGGACAGAATTATGGCTACACCTTC. Translated: CASSYESTGQNYGYTF.